The clone carrying this T cell receptor (beta chain) was seen repeatedly, ten times or more. Its antigen is as yet unknown. RNA transcripts served as the template for amplifying TCR beta CDR3 regions. A set of HTBI primers served as the primers for a first-round RT-PCR of the TCR CDR3. TCRdb redid the calling of the multiplex PCR reads with MiXCR, one entry per CDR3 protein. The table shows 350,000 to 450,000 distinct CDR3 sequences, with around 15% occurring only once. V was trimmed by 5 bases and J by 2 bases, leaving 11 bases between them. The CDR3 is 14 amino acids. Germline CDR1 and CDR2: KGHSH and LQKENI. The data were obtained in a study of T cells in Graves' hyperthyroidism and ophthalmopathy. Study-wide results and caveats: From stable hyperthyroidism, ophthalmopathy was separated by a 13 V-J model.

This chain uses TRBV18 with TRBJ2-3; no clear D gene. The clonotype comes from a man aged 45 to 65 with Graves' ophthalmopathy. The material sequenced was blood. The CDR3 protein is CASSYNRSTDTQYF. The CDR3, as DNA: TGTGCCAGCTCATATAACCGATCCACAGATACGCAGTATTTT.